These 26 T cell receptor beta chains came from one sample sequenced in a study of blood T cell repertoires in COVID-19 (dated by TCRdb to the early 2020s). Libraries were constructed by the immunoSEQ multiplex PCR assay. Entries here come from immuneACCESS through TCRdb and include only in-frame sequences with V and J called. Some clones fail to appear in such tables; in the studies checked, an unresolved V gene covers under half of the shortfall, and the cause of the remainder is unknown. The sample yields 200,000 to 250,000 clones; roughly 84% were counted once. The leading ten clones occupy less than 7% of the sample. The material sequenced was PBMCs or T cells enriched from blood (not recorded which). The source is a woman aged 40 to 50 who had recovered from COVID-19.

This chain uses TRBV5-1 with TRBJ1-1, with D unclear. Germline V lookup: CDR1 SGHRS, CDR2 YFSETQ. The germline V and J ends were trimmed by 0 bases and 0 bases, with 12 bases remaining between them. The length of the CDR3 is 16 residues. The CDR3 protein is CASSLGSGNMNTEAFF. CDR3 bases: TGCGCCAGCAGCTTGGGCTCAGGAAACATGAACACTGAAGCTTTCTTT.

J is TRBJ1-1 and V is TRBV7-2, with 7 bases aligning to TRBD1. Germline-derived CDR1 and CDR2 are SGHTA and FQGNSA. The CDR3 extends over 13 amino acids. J gave up 8 bases and V 5 bases, and 8 bases lay outside the gene matches. CDR3 sequence reads: CASSLIRDSEAFF. The DNA of the CDR3 is TGTGCCAGCAGCCTCATCCGGGACAGCGAAGCTTTCTTT.

The chain has TRBV24-1 and TRBJ1-2; D remains unclear. Trimming shortened V by 7 bases and J by 8 bases, and 13 bases separated the two germline ends. The CDR3 is 12 residues long. Germline V lookup: CDR1 KGHDR, CDR2 SFDVKD. CDR3 residues: CATSHESGGYTF. DNA for the CDR3: TGTGCCACCAGCCACGAAAGTGGCGGCTACACCTTC.

This clone was counted once. The chain is built from TRBV27 and TRBJ1-6; the D is unclear. This CDR3 has 17 residues. V was shortened by 1 base and J by 4 bases, with 14 bases between the two germline ends. CDR1 is MNHEY, CDR2 SMNVEV, per germline (reference sequence). CDR3 nucleotide sequence: TGTGCCAGCAGTTTATTCATTCCTCGGTCATATAATTCACCCCTCCACTTT. Its protein product is CASSLFIPRSYNSPLHF.

V and J are TRBV3-1 (or the pseudogene TRBV3-2) and TRBJ2-5; 7 bases align to TRBD2. The CDR3 runs 17 residues. V was pared by 5 bases and J by 1 base, with 13 bases of the junction left unmatched. CDR1 is LGHDT, CDR2 YNNKEL, per germline (reference sequence). The CDR3 sequence: CASSFTEVAGFQETQYF. The CDR3 DNA sequence: TGTGCCAGCAGCTTCACGGAGGTAGCGGGTTTCCAAGAGACCCAGTACTTC.

A single count supports this clone. DNA of the CDR3: TGCGCCAGCAGCCCCGGGGTGACCTATGGCTACACCTTC. It is translated as CASSPGVTYGYTF. The chain employs TRBV5-1 and TRBJ1-2; D remains unclear. CDR3 size: 13 residues. CDR1 and CDR2 from the germline V gene are SGHRS and YFSETQ. V was cut by 4 bases and J by 4 bases, with 11 bases left in between.

This clone was observed a handful of times. The chain combines TRBV7-9 with TRBJ2-1; 11 bases map to TRBD1. Germline lookup yields CDR1 SEHNR and CDR2 FQNEAQ (reference sequence). V was pared by 5 bases and J by 9 bases, with 12 bases of the junction left unmatched. The CDR3 runs 16 residues. DNA for the CDR3: TGTGCCAGCAGCCTACCCCGGGACAGGGGGGCCAGTGAGCAGTTCTTC. Protein product: CASSLPRDRGASEQFF.

This chain joins TRBV28 and TRBJ1-5, with D hard to call. Germline V gene lookup returns CDR1 MDHEN and CDR2 SYDVKM. The V gene lost 6 bases and the J gene lost 0 bases, with 12 bases spanning the gap. CDR3 length: 15 amino acids. The CDR3 loop is CASSRWLNSNQPQHF. CDR3 nucleotide sequence: TGTGCCAGCAGCCGTTGGCTTAATAGCAATCAGCCCCAGCATTTT.

CDR3 protein: CATGGTGGSYEQYF. The CDR3 region has the DNA TGTGCCACCGGAGGGACAGGGGGCTCCTACGAGCAGTACTTC. The genes are TRBV10-3 and TRBJ2-7, with 11 bases aligning to TRBD1. J gave up 0 bases and V 10 bases, and 5 bases lay outside the gene matches. CDR1 and CDR2 from the germline V gene are ENHRY and SYGVKD. The CDR3 runs 14 residues.

This clone has just a few counts. This chain links TRBV30 with TRBJ2-4; tentatively, D is TRBD2 (5 bases). V was clipped by 0 bases and J by 3 bases, with 18 bases between them. This CDR3 region has 17 residues. The germline CDR1 and CDR2 sequences are GTSNPN and SVGIG (reference sequence). The CDR3 coding sequence is TGTGCCTGGAGTGTACTTTCCTACGGGGTGGGCAAAAACATTCAGTACTTC. Translation: CAWSVLSYGVGKNIQYF.

This clone was detected a few times. The V call is TRBV15, the J call TRBJ2-3, with D maybe TRBD1 (5 bases). V lost 2 bases, J lost 4 bases, and 7 bases lay in between. The CDR3 totals 13 residues. CDR1 LNHNV and CDR2 YYDKDF come from the germline V gene (reference sequence). In DNA, the CDR3 is TGTGCCACCAGCAGACAGGGCGCAGATACGCAGTATTTT. It yields the protein CATSRQGADTQYF.

This rearrangement joins TRBV7-2 to TRBJ2-1, with D perhaps matching TRBD1 (6 bases). The CDR3 spans 16 residues. Germline-derived CDR1 and CDR2 are SGHTA and FQGNSA. V dropped 5 bases and J dropped 3 bases, with 17 bases sitting between them. The CDR3 nucleotides are TGTGCCAGCAGCCTGATGGGACAAGCTCTCTACAATGAGCAGTTCTTC. Translating gives CASSLMGQALYNEQFF. Full variable domain (remainder filled in from reference TRBV7-2 and TRBJ2-1): GAGVSQSPSNKVTEKGKDVELRCDPISGHTALYWYRQSLGQGLEFLIYFQGNSAPDKSGLPSDRFSAERTGGSVSTLTIQRTQQEDSAVYLCASSLMGQALYNEQFFGPGTRLTVL.

This clone was recorded once. The chain has TRBV5-1 and TRBJ2-3, with 10 bases aligning to TRBD2. V shed 0 bases and J 2 bases; nucleotides not matched to a gene: 3. The CDR3 is made up of 16 amino acids. CDR1 is SGHRS, CDR2 YFSETQ, per germline. Here the CDR3 DNA reads TGCGCCAGCAGCTTGGGGACTAGCGGCAACACAGATACGCAGTATTTT. It yields the protein CASSLGTSGNTDTQYF.

This rearrangement joins TRBV6-6 to TRBJ2-5; 7 bases agree with TRBD2. The CDR3 loop spans 15 amino acids. J lost 1 base, V lost 8 bases, and 10 bases had no gene match. Germline CDR1 reads MNHNY; CDR2 reads SVGAGI (reference sequence). Here the CDR3 DNA reads TGTGCCAGCTGCCTGACCGGGACTACCCAAGAGACCCAGTACTTC. It is translated as CASCLTGTTQETQYF.

The rearrangement links TRBV9 to TRBJ2-7, with D maybe TRBD2 (6 bases). There are 13 residues in the CDR3. V lost 8 bases and J lost 1, with 13 bases in between. CDR1 SGDLS and CDR2 YYNGEE come from the germline V gene. The CDR3 DNA sequence: TGTGCCAGGAGAGGGGAGGTATCCTACGAGCAGTACGTC. It specifies CARRGEVSYEQYV.

This clone appeared a single time. The genes are TRBV7-8 and TRBJ1-2, with TRBD1 matching over 8 bases. V was clipped by 5 bases and J by 7 bases; unmatched bases: 12. The V gene's germline CDR1 is SGHVS and CDR2 FQNEAQ. This CDR3 region has 15 residues. The CDR3 bases are TGTGCCAGCAGCGGTGGGCGGACAGGGACGAGTGGCTACACCTTC. The encoded protein is CASSGGRTGTSGYTF.

V is TRBV5-1 and J is TRBJ1-1, with 8 bases aligning to TRBD1. CDR3 length equals 15 residues. Germline CDR1 is SGHRS and CDR2 is YFSETQ. V gave up 4 bases and J gave up 3 bases; unmatched junction bases: 8. This chain's CDR3 is CASSTGQGGYTEAFF. The CDR3 nucleotides read TGCGCCAGCAGCACCGGACAGGGAGGGTACACTGAAGCTTTCTTT.

The chain couples TRBV10-3 to TRBJ1-2, with D maybe TRBD1 (5 bases). V shed 3 bases and J shed 4 bases, with 21 bases lying between them. CDR1 is ENHRY and CDR2 is SYGVKD in the germline V gene. The CDR3 runs to 17 residues. The CDR3 protein is CAISDEVSQGSLYGYTF. The CDR3 DNA reads as TGTGCCATCAGTGATGAGGTTTCCCAGGGCTCTCTCTATGGCTACACCTTC.

The chain couples TRBV10-2 to TRBJ2-3; 9 bases map to TRBD2. V dropped 3 bases and J dropped 0; count of bases not matched to a gene: 13. The CDR3 loop spans 19 amino acids. Per the germline V gene, CDR1 is WSHSY and CDR2 is SAAADI. CDR3 sequence (DNA): TGCGCCAGCAGTGATAGGTCGGCGGGGGGGGTGACTAGCACAGATACGCAGTATTTT. This encodes CASSDRSAGGVTSTDTQYF.

This clone was detected a few times. The gene calls are TRBV24-1 and TRBJ1-5; D is undetermined. CDR1 KGHDR and CDR2 SFDVKD come from the germline V gene. The CDR3 spans 13 residues. Trimming took off 5 bases at V and 6 bases at J, with 10 bases between the two ends. In nucleotides, the CDR3 is TGTGCCACCAGTGCCGCGGGAAGTCAGCCCCAGCATTTT. It is translated as CATSAAGSQPQHF.

The V gene is TRBV9, the J gene TRBJ1-1; a weak D match, TRBD1 (6 bases). Germline V lookup: CDR1 SGDLS, CDR2 YYNGEE. CDR3 length: 15 residues. V lost 1 base to trimming and J lost 6 bases, with 16 bases between them. The CDR3 protein is CASSVTGTLEAEAFF. CDR3 sequence (DNA): TGTGCCAGCAGCGTAACCGGGACACTCGAGGCTGAAGCTTTCTTT.

V usage is TRBV6-5 and J usage is TRBJ1-1, with D hard to call. With 10 bases removed from V and 0 bases from J, the gap between germline ends came to 12 bases. Germline loops: CDR1 MNHEY, CDR2 SVGAGI. The CDR3 sequence is 13 residues long. The CDR3: CATYRVLNTEAFF. Written as DNA, the CDR3 is TGTGCCACATACCGGGTCCTGAACACTGAAGCTTTCTTT.

The J gene is TRBJ2-7, the V gene TRBV21-1; no check of the table's D call, TRBD1, against the DNA was made. TRBV21-1 is given as a pseudogene. The CDR3 contains 15 residues. The CDR3 DNA sequence: TGTGCCAGCAGCAAAGCGGGGGCAGTCACCTACGAGCAGTACTTC. The encoded protein is CASSKAGAVTYEQYF.

The chain couples TRBV7-9 to TRBJ2-5, with 12 bases fitting TRBD1. The CDR3 is 17 residues long. Germline-derived CDR1 and CDR2 are SEHNR and FQNEAQ (reference sequence). After removal of 5 bases from V and 6 bases from J, the junction contained 13 bases not matched to a gene. The CDR3 is CASSGTDMGQGAKTQYF. CDR3 coding DNA: TGTGCCAGCAGCGGCACCGATATGGGACAGGGGGCGAAGACCCAGTACTTC. The full variable domain, rest sourced from reference TRBV7-9 and TRBJ2-5, is DTGVSQNPRHKITKRGQNVTFRCDPISEHNRLYWYRQTLGQGPEFLTYFQNEAQLEKSRLLSDRFSAERPKGSFSTLEIQRTEQGDSAMYLCASSGTDMGQGAKTQYFGPGTRLLVL.

The CDR3 DNA follows: TGTGCCAGCTCACTAGGACAGGTACCGAACACTGAAGCTTTCTTT. It yields the protein CASSLGQVPNTEAFF. The rearrangement uses TRBV18 and TRBJ1-1, with 7 bases that match TRBD1. This CDR3 has 15 residues. In germline, CDR1 is KGHSH, CDR2 LQKENI. Unmatched junction bases numbered 6, after V lost 4 bases and J lost 1 base.

This clone was observed a few times. The gene calls are TRBV5-1 and TRBJ2-6, with TRBD1 as a possible D gene (5 bases). This CDR3 region has 17 residues. Germline assignment: CDR1 SGHRS and CDR2 YFSETQ. V shed 4 bases and J shed 1 base, with 15 bases lying between them. CDR3 nucleotides: TGCGCCAGCAGCCGATCTCTAGACAGTTCTGGGGCCAACGTCCTGACTTTC. Its translation is CASSRSLDSSGANVLTF.